This section outlines one TCR beta chain sequence together with its context. The data stem from a study of PD-1 blockade in classical Hodgkin lymphoma. Study context: Patients in the cohort were put on intravenous nivolumab, 3 mg/kg every 2 weeks.

The protocol was immunoSEQ multiplex PCR, while the TCRdb copy is restricted to in-frame clones and leaves out a portion. The sample lists roughly 12,000 clones; roughly 75% were seen once. CDR3 length: 15 amino acids. V shed 6 bases and J 3 bases; nucleotides not matched to a gene: 7. Germline values: CDR1 MDHEN, CDR2 SYDVKM. Every patient was affected by relapse after autologous stem cell transplantation, while exposure to brentuximab vedotin was not uniform. The source of this sequence is a human donor with classical Hodgkin lymphoma. This specimen consisted of peripheral blood mononuclear cells (PBMCs), obtained at baseline. The chain joins TRBV28 to TRBJ1-5; 8 bases align to TRBD1. CDR3 sequence: CASSPGGRNNQPQHF. CDR3 nucleotide sequence: TGTGCCAGCAGCCCAGGGGGCAGGAACAATCAGCCCCAGCATTTT.